This is a list of T cell receptor beta chains from one sample in a study of vaccination effects on CD4 cells after COVID-19. No antigen has been assigned to these receptors. The protocol was immunoSEQ multiplex PCR, while the TCRdb copy is restricted to in-frame clones and leaves out a portion. This table holds about 54,000 clones, 65% to 90% found once. Sample: CD4+ T cells from PBMCs cultured with HCoV-229E spike peptides, taken before COVID-19 vaccination. The receptor set was obtained from a human donor who received a COVID-19 vaccine. The CDR3 runs from the conserved cysteine through the conserved F or W.

V: TRBV2; CDR3: CASTTLTSGGTDTQYF
V: TRBV6-2/TRBV6-3; CDR3: CASSTNSPLHF
V: TRBV6-4; CDR3: CASSDWAGRTGELFF
V: TRBV4-3; CDR3: CASSQAGENEQFF
V: TRBV19; CDR3: CASTPVSGTGELFF
V: TRBV29-1; CDR3: CSVADLNTEAFF
V: TRBV9; CDR3: CASSPLAGDTDTQYF
V: TRBV2; CDR3: CASTRSGNQPQHF
V: TRBV19; CDR3: CASSLGLAGAPAAADTQYF
V: TRBV2; CDR3: CASSRDRGQDEAFF
V: TRBV10-3; CDR3: CAITRGDRNTIYF
V: TRBV5-1; CDR3: CASSTRTELNTGELFF
V: TRBV30; CDR3: CAWSSGTGVYGYTF
V: TRBV2; CDR3: CASSPRQTLNTEAFF
V: TRBV4-3; CDR3: CASSLQPNTEAFF
V: TRBV2; CDR3: CASSADPISNQPQHF
V: TRBV12-3/TRBV12-4; CDR3: CASSFGQGGAFF
V: TRBV2; CDR3: CASSVQLAGGPETQYF
V: TRBV4-1; CDR3: CASRIQGGEDTQYF
V: TRBV9; CDR3: CASSVDGVYSPLHF
V: TRBV28; CDR3: CASSLFSTGIRNQPQHF
V: TRBV7-3; CDR3: CASSLRGNTEAFF